This record concerns one TCR beta chain sequence. This entry is derived from a study of blood T cell repertoires in COVID-19. Study-wide background: Both acute and convalescent COVID-19 samples were obtained from the United States, Italy and Spain. Sources were T cells, B-cell-depleted T cells, or PBMCs; the material itself was cDNA or gDNA.

Germline V gene sequence: CDR1 MNHEY, CDR2 SMNVEV (reference sequence). V shed 3 bases and J 4 bases; nucleotides not matched to a gene: 3. This CDR3 spans 14 amino acids. The authors' processing: Reference gene primer amplification yielded estimated nucleated cell counts. The data were produced by immunoSEQ multiplex PCR, yet TCRdb's version contains in-frame clones alone and is incomplete. For V, J and clone size, that table is used; D and trimming come from the DNA. The sample includes 230,000 or so clones, under 90% of them seen just once. The V call is TRBV27, the J call TRBJ1-2, with 9 nucleotides matching TRBD1. Sequenced: peripheral blood. The sequence was obtained from a man aged 25 to 45 with active or convalescent COVID-19. The CDR3 DNA reads TGTGCCAGCAGTTTCGGGACAGGGTCCTATGGCTACACCTTC. Translated, it gives CASSFGTGSYGYTF.